These 16 T cell receptor beta chains originate from one sample sequenced in a study of Graves' ophthalmopathy and Graves' hyperthyroidism. TCR beta CDR3 regions were amplified from RNA transcripts. Amplification began with first-round RT-PCR using HTBI primers, then second-round multiplex PCR was performed. TCRdb re-derived calls from the multiplex PCR reads in MiXCR, one entry per CDR3 protein. The table shows 650,000 to 900,000 distinct CDR3 sequences, with roughly two fifths occurring only once. Sequencing was done on a sample of peripheral blood. The source is an adult man with Graves' ophthalmopathy.

This clonotype was found a few times. The gene calls are TRBV24-1 and TRBJ1-5; maybe TRBD1 (5 bases). The germline V gene encodes CDR1 KGHDR and CDR2 SFDVKD. This CDR3 region has 14 residues. The germline V and J ends were trimmed by 11 bases and 7 bases, with 20 bases remaining between them. Written as DNA, the CDR3 is TGTGCCAGCAGCCCTCGCGGGGGGTCACAGCCCCAGCATTTT. Translation gives CASSPRGGSQPQHF.

V is TRBV10-3 and J is TRBJ2-6; D uncertain. V dropped 4 bases and J dropped 15 bases, with 4 bases sitting between them. CDR1 and CDR2 (germline): ENHRY, SYGVKD. The CDR3 sequence is 9 residues long. The CDR3 sequence: CAISGDLTF. CDR3 in DNA: TGTGCCATCAGTGGGGACCTGACTTTC.

This clonotype was detected a few times. The DNA of the CDR3 is TGTGCCAGCAAACTCGCTAGCGGCCCCCTCGAGCAGTACTTC. It specifies CASKLASGPLEQYF. The chain carries TRBV2 and TRBJ2-7; 7 nucleotides agree with TRBD2. The CDR3 loop spans 14 amino acids. J gave up 6 bases and V 7 bases, and 12 bases lay outside the gene matches. The germline V gene encodes CDR1 SNHLY and CDR2 FYNNEI.

This clonotype was seen once. The rearrangement links TRBV7-3 to TRBJ2-3; the D gene is possibly TRBD1 (6 bases). Looked up from germline, CDR1 is SGHTA and CDR2 is FQGTGA. The CDR3 spans 15 residues. V lost 6 bases and J lost 0, with 13 bases in between. CDR3 region: CASSDHGQSTDTQYF. The CDR3 DNA reads TGTGCCAGCAGTGATCATGGACAGAGCACAGATACGCAGTATTTT.

This clonotype was seen ten or more times. This rearrangement joins TRBV7-8 to TRBJ2-2; a weak D match, TRBD1 (5 bases). Trimming removed 5 bases from V and 2 bases from J, with 21 bases in between. This CDR3 contains 18 residues. Per germline, CDR1 SGHVS and CDR2 FQNEAQ. This chain's CDR3 is CASSVLALDSLNTGELFF. The CDR3 DNA is TGTGCCAGCAGCGTCCTTGCGCTCGACAGCCTTAACACCGGGGAGCTGTTTTTT.

This clonotype was counted many times. The chain uses TRBV7-8 and TRBJ1-2, with D hard to call. Deletions cut 1 base from V and 5 bases from J, with 11 bases between. The CDR3 is 14 residues long. Per the germline V gene, CDR1 is SGHVS and CDR2 is FQNEAQ. The CDR3 sequence: CASSLGPDPYGYTF. The CDR3 nucleotides read TGTGCCAGCAGCTTAGGCCCGGACCCGTATGGCTACACCTTC.

This clonotype was observed many times. The V and J genes are TRBV9 and TRBJ1-2, with D tentatively TRBD1 (6 bases). Germline CDR1 and CDR2: SGDLS and YYNGEE. The CDR3 loop spans 14 amino acids. The V end lost 4 bases, the J end lost 2 bases, and 12 bases lay between the germline ends. CDR3 DNA sequence: TGTGCCAGCAGCCCCCAAGACAGGAACTATGGCTACACCTTC. Translating gives CASSPQDRNYGYTF.

The chain combines TRBV10-3 with TRBJ2-5; 7 nucleotides align to TRBD1. The CDR3 is made up of 14 amino acids. After removal of 3 bases from V and 5 bases from J, the junction contained 6 bases not matched to a gene. The germline gives CDR1 ENHRY, CDR2 SYGVKD. The CDR3 spells CAISEDDRDETQYF. Here the CDR3 DNA reads TGTGCCATCAGTGAAGATGACAGGGACGAGACCCAGTACTTC.

This clonotype was detected ten times or more. This chain links TRBV20-1 with TRBJ2-7; weak D call: TRBD2 (5 bases). CDR1 is DFQATT and CDR2 is SNEGSKA in the germline V gene (reference sequence). The CDR3 runs 13 residues. Trimming took off 1 base at V and 3 bases at J, with 10 bases between the two ends. The CDR3 coding sequence is TGCAGTGCTAGAGGGGAGTCCGACTACGAGCAGTACTTC. Protein sequence: CSARGESDYEQYF.

The gene calls are TRBV7-3 and TRBJ2-7; the D gene is possibly TRBD1 (6 bases). Germline values: CDR1 SGHTA, CDR2 FQGTGA. The CDR3 has 12 amino acids. The V end lost 7 bases, the J end lost 1 base, and 8 bases lay between the germline ends. The CDR3 DNA follows: TGTGCCAGCAAGCAGGGGTCCTACGAGCAGTACTTC. Its protein product is CASKQGSYEQYF.

In this sample, this clonotype turned up a few times. V and J are TRBV9 and TRBJ1-6; 9 bases are shared with TRBD1. CDR3 length: 14 residues. Trimming at V came to 3 bases and at J to 8 bases, leaving 3 bases not matched to a gene. The germline V gene has CDR1 SGDLS and CDR2 YYNGEE. CDR3 DNA: TGTGCCAGCAGCGCCAGACAGGGGGATTCACCCCTCCACTTT. Amino acid sequence: CASSARQGDSPLHF. Drawing the rest from reference TRBV9 and TRBJ1-6, the complete variable domain is DSGVTQTPKHLITATGQRVTLRCSPRSGDLSVYWYQQSLDQGLQFLIQYYNGEERAKGNILERFSAQQFPDLHSELNLSSLELGDSALYFCASSARQGDSPLHFGNGTRLTVT.

This clonotype was detected ten times or more. V is TRBV5-6 and J is TRBJ1-5; TRBD1 matches at 8 bases. CDR3 length equals 15 residues. CDR1 and CDR2 from the germline V gene are SGHDT and YYEEEE. V dropped 4 bases and J dropped 4; count of bases not matched to a gene: 7. In DNA, the CDR3 is TGTGCCAGCAGCGCGGGGACAGGTGAAAATCAGCCCCAGCATTTT. Its translation is CASSAGTGENQPQHF. Using reference TRBV5-6 and TRBJ1-5 for the parts outside the CDR3, the full variable domain is DAGVTQSPTHLIKTRGQQVTLRCSPKSGHDTVSWYQQALGQGPQFIFQYYEEEERQRGNFPDRFSGHQFPNYSSELNVNALLLGDSALYLCASSAGTGENQPQHFGDGTRLSIL.

The J gene is TRBJ2-7, the V gene TRBV19; a possible D gene is TRBD2 (6 bases). Germline-derived CDR1 and CDR2 are LNHDA and SQIVND (reference sequence). The ends were cut back, 5 bases at V and 4 bases at J, with 15 bases in the middle. The CDR3 spans 14 residues. The CDR3 bases are TGTGCCAGTAGTGTGGCGGCAGGGAGGTACGAGCAGTACTTC. Translated: CASSVAAGRYEQYF. The full variable domain, with the rest looked up from reference TRBV19 and TRBJ2-7, is DGGITQSPKYLFRKEGQNVTLSCEQNLNHDAMYWYRQDPGQGLRLIYYSQIVNDFQKGDIAEGYSVSREKKESFPLTVTSAQKNPTAFYLCASSVAAGRYEQYFGPGTRLTVT.

V and J are TRBV7-2 and TRBJ2-7, with TRBD1 as a possible D gene (6 bases). Between the trimmed V and J ends, which lost 6 bases and 3 bases, there was a span of 15 bases. There are 14 residues in the CDR3. CDR1 and CDR2 (germline): SGHTA, FQGNSA. The CDR3 nucleotides are TGTGCCAGCAGTTATGTCGGGACAAACTACGAGCAGTACTTC. Amino acids: CASSYVGTNYEQYF.

This chain joins TRBV20-1 and TRBJ1-1, with TRBD1 as a possible D gene (5 bases). The CDR3 sequence is 15 residues long. Germline values: CDR1 DFQATT, CDR2 SNEGSKA (reference sequence). V was clipped by 6 bases and J by 1 base, with 18 bases between them. CDR3 coding DNA: TGCAGTGCCCCGGGGCCCAGACGGGGGAACACTGAAGCTTTCTTT. Translation: CSAPGPRRGNTEAFF.

With respect to this clonotype: One junction end does not reproduce the germline sequence, and a read error may be involved. The gene calls are TRBV24-1 and TRBJ1-5, with D unresolved. The CDR3 loop spans 18 amino acids. CDR1 and CDR2 (germline): KGHDR, SFDVKD. The DNA for the CDR3 is TGTGCCAGCAGTTACTCGTGGATTGAGAAAAGGAGCAATCAGCCCCAGCATTTT. This sequence encodes CASSYSWIEKRSNQPQHF.